The clone carrying this T cell receptor (beta chain) was seen repeatedly, ten times or more. Its antigen is still unknown. The CDR3 contains 14 residues. Losses at the gene ends were 1 base for V and 4 bases for J; bases not matched to a gene: 2. The germline V gene has CDR1 SEHNR and CDR2 FQNEAQ (reference sequence). One entry per CDR3 protein, called by TCRdb with MiXCR from the PCR reads. Altogether 460,000 or so distinct CDR3 sequences are present, 20% to 25% being singletons, with the ten largest covering more than 0.8%. These data originate in a study of molecular identifiers for immune sequencing clone quantification. At the level of the study: Five aliquots were made in replicates from the RNA of about 20,000 or 100,000 naive CD8 cells, and four were sequenced. Study-level points and caveats: Under 1% of molecules in naive cells, but over 97% of effector molecules, belonged to clones above 20 RNA copies.

Sorted cell numbers of roughly 17,000 to 1,000,000, with 10%, 30% or 50% RNA, served as input for naive CD8 libraries. This clonotype was obtained from a human donor in good health. Some libraries in this study had Jurkat cell RNA spiked in. The chain is built from TRBV7-9 and TRBJ2-7, with 9 nucleotides matching TRBD1. Sequenced sample: naive CD8+ T cells from blood, with Jurkat cell RNA spiked in. Subset noted: FACS-sorted CD8+CD4-CCR7+CD45RA+ naive T cells. The CDR3 spells CASSLEDRGYEQYF. The CDR3 bases are TGTGCCAGCAGCTTAGAGGACAGGGGATACGAGCAGTACTTC.